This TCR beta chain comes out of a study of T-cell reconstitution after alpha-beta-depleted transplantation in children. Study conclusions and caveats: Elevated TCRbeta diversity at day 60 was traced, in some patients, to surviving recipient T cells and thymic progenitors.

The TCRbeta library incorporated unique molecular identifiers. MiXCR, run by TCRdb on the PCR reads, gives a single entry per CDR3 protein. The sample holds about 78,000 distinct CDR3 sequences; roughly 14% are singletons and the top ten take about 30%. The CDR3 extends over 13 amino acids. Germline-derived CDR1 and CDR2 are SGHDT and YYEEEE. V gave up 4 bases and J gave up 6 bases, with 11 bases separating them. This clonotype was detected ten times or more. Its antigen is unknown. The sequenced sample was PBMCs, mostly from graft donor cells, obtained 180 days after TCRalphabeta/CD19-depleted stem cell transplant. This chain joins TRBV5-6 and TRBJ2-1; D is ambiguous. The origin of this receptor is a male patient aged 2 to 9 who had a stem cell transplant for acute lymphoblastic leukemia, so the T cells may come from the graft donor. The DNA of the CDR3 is TGTGCCAGCAGCCCGGTGGCTGTCAATGAGCAGTTCTTC. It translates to CASSPVAVNEQFF.